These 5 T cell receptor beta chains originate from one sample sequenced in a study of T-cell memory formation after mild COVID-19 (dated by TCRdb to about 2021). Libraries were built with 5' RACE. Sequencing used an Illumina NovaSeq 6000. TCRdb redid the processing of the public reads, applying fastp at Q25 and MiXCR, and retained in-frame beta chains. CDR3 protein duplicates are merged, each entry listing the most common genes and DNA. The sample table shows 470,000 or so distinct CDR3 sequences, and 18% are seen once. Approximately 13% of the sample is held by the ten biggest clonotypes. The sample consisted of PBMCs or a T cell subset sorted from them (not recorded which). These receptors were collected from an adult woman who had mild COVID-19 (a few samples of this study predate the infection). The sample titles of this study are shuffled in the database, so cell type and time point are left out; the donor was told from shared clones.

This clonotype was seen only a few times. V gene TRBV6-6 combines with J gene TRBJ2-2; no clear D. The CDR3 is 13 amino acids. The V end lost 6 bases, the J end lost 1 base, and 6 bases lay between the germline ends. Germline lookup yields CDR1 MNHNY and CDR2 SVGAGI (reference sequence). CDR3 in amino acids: CASSVRNTGELFF. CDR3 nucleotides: TGTGCCAGCAGCGTGCGGAACACCGGGGAGCTGTTTTTT.

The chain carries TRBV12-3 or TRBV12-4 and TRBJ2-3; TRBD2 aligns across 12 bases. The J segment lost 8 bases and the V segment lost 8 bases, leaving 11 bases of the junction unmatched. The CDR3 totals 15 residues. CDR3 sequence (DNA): TGTGCCAGCCAGACTAGCGGGGGTGATGTTGGTACGCAGTATTTT. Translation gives CASQTSGGDVGTQYF.

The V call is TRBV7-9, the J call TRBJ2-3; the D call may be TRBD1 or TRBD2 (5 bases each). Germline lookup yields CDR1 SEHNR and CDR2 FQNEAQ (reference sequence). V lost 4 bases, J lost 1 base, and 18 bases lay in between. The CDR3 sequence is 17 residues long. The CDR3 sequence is CASSSQGVVLGTDTQYF. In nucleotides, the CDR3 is TGTGCCAGCAGCTCCCAGGGAGTGGTATTGGGCACAGATACGCAGTATTTT.

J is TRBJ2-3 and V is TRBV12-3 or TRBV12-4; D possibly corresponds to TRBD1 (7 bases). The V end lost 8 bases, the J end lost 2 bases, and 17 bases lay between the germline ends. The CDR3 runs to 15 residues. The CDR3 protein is CASEGSRGVTDTQYF. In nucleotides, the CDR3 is TGTGCCAGCGAGGGGAGCAGGGGGGTCACAGATACGCAGTATTTT.

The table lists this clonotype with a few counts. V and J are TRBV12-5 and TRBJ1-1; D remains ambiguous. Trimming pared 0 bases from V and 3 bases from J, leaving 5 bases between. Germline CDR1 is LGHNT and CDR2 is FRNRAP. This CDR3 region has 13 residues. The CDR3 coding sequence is TGTGCTAGTGGTTTGGTCGGGTACACTGAAGCTTTCTTT. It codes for CASGLVGYTEAFF.